This T cell receptor beta chain was sequenced during a study of blood T cell repertoires in COVID-19. Whole-study context: COVID-19 samples from acute and convalescent phases originated in the United States, Italy and Spain.

The germline V and J ends were trimmed by 6 bases and 4 bases, with 9 bases remaining between them. CDR1 and CDR2 from the germline V gene are DFQATT and SNEGSKA (reference sequence). The CDR3 sequence is 11 residues long. Authors' data handling: Reference gene primer amplification gave nucleated cell count estimates. Generated by immunoSEQ multiplex PCR, the TCRdb table keeps only in-frame clones and is missing some. That table furnishes V, J and clone size, whereas the DNA furnished D and trimming. The sample shows a few hundred thousand clones, approximately 86% of them seen only once. The TCR originated in a woman between 70 and 85 years old with COVID-19, enrolled during active disease. The sequenced sample was peripheral blood. The chain carries TRBV20-1 and TRBJ2-5; perhaps TRBD2 as D (5 bases). The CDR3 here is CSAPLAETQYF. In nucleotides, the CDR3 is TGCAGTGCGCCCCTAGCAGAGACCCAGTACTTC.